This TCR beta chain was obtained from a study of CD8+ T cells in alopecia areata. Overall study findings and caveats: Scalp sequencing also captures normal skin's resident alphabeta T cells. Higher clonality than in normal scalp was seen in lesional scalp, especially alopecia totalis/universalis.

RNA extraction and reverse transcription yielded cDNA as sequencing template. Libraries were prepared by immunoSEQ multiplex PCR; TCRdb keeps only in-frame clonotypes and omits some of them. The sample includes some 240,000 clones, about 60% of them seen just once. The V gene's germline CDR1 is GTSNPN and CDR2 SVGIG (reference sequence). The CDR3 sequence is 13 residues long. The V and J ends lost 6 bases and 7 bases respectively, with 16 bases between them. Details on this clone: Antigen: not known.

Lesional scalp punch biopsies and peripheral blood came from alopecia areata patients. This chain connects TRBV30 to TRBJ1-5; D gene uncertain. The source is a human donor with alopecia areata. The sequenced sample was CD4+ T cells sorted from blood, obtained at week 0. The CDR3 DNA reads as TGTGCCTGCTCAACCCAAGACGGACAGCCCCAGCATTTT. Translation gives CACSTQDGQPQHF.